The entry below gives a single T cell receptor beta chain sequence along with its context. The antigen is undetermined. This sample is drawn from a study of a mutant IDH1 vaccine in newly diagnosed glioma. Study at large: Treated patients comprised about 60% males and 37.5% females, mean age 40.4 years.

Time point in this sample: week 47, end of study. One vaccine dose held 300 ug of mutant IDH1 20-mer peptide and came with topical imiquimod. TCRdb keeps only in-frame clones here, not all; method: immunoSEQ multiplex PCR. The sample carries 30,000 to 35,000 clones, approximately 89% recorded once. Germline V gene sequence: CDR1 SGDLS, CDR2 YYNGEE. V gave up 0 bases and J gave up 8 bases, with 12 bases separating them. The CDR3 covers 14 residues. This receptor was identified in a man aged 35 to 55 with glioma. Sequences were derived from PBMCs, sampled from a glioma patient whose treatment included an IDH1 peptide vaccine. The chain combines TRBV9 with TRBJ2-1, with D possibly being TRBD1 (5 bases). The CDR3 nucleotides are TGTGCCAGCAGCGTAGGACAGATCCGAGATGAGCAGTTCTTC. Translated, it gives CASSVGQIRDEQFF.